This TCR beta chain stems from a study of blood T cell repertoires in COVID-19. Study-wide context: In each case, the material was cDNA or gDNA derived from T cells, B-cell-depleted T cells, or PBMCs.

The CDR3 is 14 amino acids. The germline V and J ends were trimmed by 4 bases and 6 bases, with 15 bases remaining between them. Germline CDR1 and CDR2: SGHRS and YFSETQ. Authors' methods: By means of reference gene primer amplification, nucleated cell counts were estimated. Profiling relied on immunoSEQ multiplex PCR, and the TCRdb table lists in-frame clones only, not all of them. V and J calls plus clone size are reproduced from that table; the DNA served to infer D and trimming. The table records some 100,000 clones, about 90% of them present only once. The chain recombines TRBV5-1 with TRBJ2-3; a weak D match, TRBD1 (6 bases). This TCR derives from a man aged 50 to 60 with COVID-19, enrolled during active disease. Sequencing input: peripheral blood. CDR3 in DNA: TGCGCCAGCAGCCCCGGACAGCTAGGGGATACGCAGTATTTT. Encoded protein: CASSPGQLGDTQYF.